This T cell receptor (beta chain) is from a study of T-cell memory formation after mild COVID-19. This clonotype was picked up a small number of times. Its antigen is not known. One entry per CDR3 protein, called by TCRdb with MiXCR from the 5' RACE reads. The data hold about 130,000 distinct CDR3 sequences, with around a sixth observed a single time. Study-wide findings and caveats: Within pre-infection memory, some responding clones were found, suggesting cross-reactive memory joined. In second-wave clones peaking day 37, SARS-CoV-2 specificity remained unconfirmed.

V was trimmed by 5 bases and J by 7 bases, leaving 12 bases between them. The CDR3 runs to 14 residues. The receptor was derived from an adult woman who had mild COVID-19 (a few samples of this study predate the infection). Cell type and time point are not known. The sequenced sample consisted of PBMCs or a T cell subset sorted from them (not recorded which). The chain links TRBV12-3 or TRBV12-4 to TRBJ1-6; weak D call: TRBD1 (5 bases). CDR3: CASSPGRRNSPLHF. CDR3 DNA sequence: TGTGCCAGCAGTCCGGGACGGCGAAATTCACCCCTCCACTTT.